This TCR beta chain was sequenced in a study of Ad26.COV2.S vaccination and SARS-CoV-2 variants. Study as a whole: The donor was enrolled in the Ad26.COV2.S arm of the COV1001 trial. Once or twice, 56 days apart, Ad26.COV2.S was delivered intramuscularly. General observations from the study: The breadth of spike-specific CD8+ and CD4+ T cell responses after vaccination was reportedly substantial. While placebo recipients had lower spike-specific TCR breadth, vaccine recipients had more.

Sequenced by immunoSEQ multiplex PCR; TCRdb stores in-frame clones only, minus some. The data contain 200,000 to 250,000 clones, 70% to 90% of them singletons. Treatment in this sample: 15 to 20 received Ad26.COV2.S at low or high dose, single or two shots; about 5 received placebo; per-sample allocation not given. Specimen acquisition occurred on day 63 following the initial vaccine or placebo injection. As to this clone: Antigen unknown.

The ends were cut back, 4 bases at V and 0 bases at J, with 11 bases in the middle. Per germline, CDR1 SGHNT and CDR2 YYREEE (reference sequence). The CDR3 sequence is 15 residues long. The material was peripheral blood, obtained in a trial of Ad26.COV2.S vaccine versus placebo. This sequence joins TRBV5-4 and TRBJ1-3, with D possibly TRBD1 on 5 matching bases. The sequence was obtained from a person aged 18-60 years who received the Ad26.COV2.S COVID-19 vaccine or a placebo. CDR3 residues: CASSPIGGSGNTIYF. In DNA, the CDR3 is TGTGCCAGCAGCCCAATCGGGGGCTCTGGAAACACCATATATTTT.